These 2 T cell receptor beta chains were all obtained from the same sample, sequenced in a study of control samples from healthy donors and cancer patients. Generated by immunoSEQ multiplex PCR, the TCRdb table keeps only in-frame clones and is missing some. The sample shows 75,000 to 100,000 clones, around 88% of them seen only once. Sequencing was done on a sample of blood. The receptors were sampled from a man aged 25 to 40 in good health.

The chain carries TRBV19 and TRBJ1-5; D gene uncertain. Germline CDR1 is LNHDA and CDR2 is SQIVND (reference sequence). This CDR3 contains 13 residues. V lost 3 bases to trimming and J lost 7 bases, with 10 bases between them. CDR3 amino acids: CASSISGYQPQHF. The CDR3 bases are TGTGCCAGTAGTATTTCAGGATACCAGCCCCAGCATTTT.

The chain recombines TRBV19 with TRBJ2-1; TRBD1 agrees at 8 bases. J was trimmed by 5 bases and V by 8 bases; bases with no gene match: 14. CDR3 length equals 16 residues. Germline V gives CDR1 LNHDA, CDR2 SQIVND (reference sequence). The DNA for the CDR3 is TGTGCCAGTGCCCCTCCTACAGGGGGACTTAACAATGAGCAGTTCTTC. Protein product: CASAPPTGGLNNEQFF.